The clone carrying this TCR beta chain is medium-sized (0.01 to 0.1%) by share. Its target is not known. TCR beta rearrangements were amplified from peripheral blood genomic DNA. Rearranged V-D-J TRB sequences were amplified with a mixed TRB-A/B primer pool. MiXCR was run by TCRdb on the multiplex PCR reads, yielding one entry per CDR3 protein. Here the sample spans some 5,100 distinct CDR3 sequences, roughly 19% being singletons. The germline V gene encodes CDR1 MNHEY and CDR2 SVGAGI. Trimming cost V 4 bases and J 2 bases; bases outside gene matches: 5. This CDR3 region has 15 residues. This sample is drawn from a study of T cell repertoires in aging, cancer and after chemotherapy. The study's findings and limits: No conclusions about immunological memory after chemotherapy can be drawn from the repertoire data. In healthy donors, age-related TCR diversity loss mainly reflected lost richness.

Sequenced input: blood. The TCR comes from a human donor in good health. The donor label of this sample is uncertain. The chain has TRBV6-5 and TRBJ2-3, with 8 nucleotides matching TRBD1. CDR3 bases: TGTGCCAGCAGTTGGGGGACAGGAAACACAGATACGCAGTATTTT. Residues: CASSWGTGNTDTQYF.